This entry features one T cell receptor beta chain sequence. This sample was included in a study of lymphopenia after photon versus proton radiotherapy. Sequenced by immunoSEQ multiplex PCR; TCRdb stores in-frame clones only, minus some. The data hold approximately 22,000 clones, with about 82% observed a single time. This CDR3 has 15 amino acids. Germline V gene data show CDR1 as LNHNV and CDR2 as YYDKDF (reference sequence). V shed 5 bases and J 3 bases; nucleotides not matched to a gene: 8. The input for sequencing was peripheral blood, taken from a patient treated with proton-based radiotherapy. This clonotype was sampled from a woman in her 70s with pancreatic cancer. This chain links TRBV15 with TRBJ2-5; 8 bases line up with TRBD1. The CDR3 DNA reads TGTGCCACCAGCGGCGACAGGGGAGGTGAAGAGACCCAGTACTTC. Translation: CATSGDRGGEETQYF.